Following are 9 T cell receptor beta chains from one sample sequenced in a study of T cell clonality in common variable immunodeficiency. Profiling relied on immunoSEQ multiplex PCR, and the TCRdb table lists in-frame clones only, not all of them. This repertoire holds approximately 81,000 clones, and none appear only once. Material: peripheral blood mononuclear cells. The receptors come from a person aged 18 to 70 in good health.

This clone has ten or more counts. With the read ending 3 residues before the CDR3 end, the germline J gene is used to fill in that end. The chain is built from TRBV11-2 and TRBJ2-1; 13 bases are shared with TRBD2. Germline V gene data show CDR1 as SGHAT and CDR2 as FQNNGV. The CDR3 totals 15 residues. V trimming: 5 bases; J trimming: 7 bases; junction bases outside the gene matches: 5. CDR3 amino acids: CASSPGTSGKNEQFF. CDR3 bases read: TGTGCCAGCAGCCCCGGGACTAGCGGGAAGAATGAG. The full variable domain, completed using reference TRBV11-2 and TRBJ2-1, is EAGVAQSPRYKIIEKRQSVAFWCNPISGHATLYWYQQILGQGPKLLIQFQNNGVVDDSQLPKDRFSAERLKGVDSTLKIQPAKLEDSAVYLCASSPGTSGKNEQFFGPGTRLTVL.

This clone was counted ten times or more. The read terminates 3 residues before the CDR3 end, so the remaining end is supplied by the germline J gene. The chain links TRBV20-1 to TRBJ2-5; no clear D. Germline V lookup: CDR1 DFQATT, CDR2 SNEGSKA (reference sequence). V lost 3 bases, J lost 1 base, and 9 bases lay in between. The CDR3 runs 13 residues. The sequenced CDR3 bases are TGCAGTGCTAGGATCCAACTCCAAGAGACC. Translated, it gives CSARIQLQET. The full CDR3 sequence reads CSARIQLQETQYF.

The table lists this clone with many counts. Read data end 3 residues before the CDR3 end; the end is taken from the germline J gene. The chain carries TRBV29-1 and TRBJ2-6, with D unresolved. Trimming removed 0 bases from V and 0 bases from J, with 3 bases in between. The CDR3 covers 14 residues. CDR1 and CDR2 (germline): SQVTM, ANQGSEA. The CDR3 here is CSVEDSSGANVLTF. The part of the CDR3 DNA that was read is TGCAGCGTTGAAGACAGCTCTGGGGCCAACGTC.

This clone was observed at least ten times. The read stops 3 residues short of the end of the CDR3; the missing end is completed from the germline J gene. This chain connects TRBV18 to TRBJ2-3; maybe TRBD2 (6 bases). The CDR3 covers 14 residues. Per the germline V gene, CDR1 is KGHSH and CDR2 is LQKENI. The V gene lost 3 bases and the J gene lost 5 bases, with 12 bases spanning the gap. The CDR3 reads CASSPGLAKDTQYF. Incomplete CDR3 DNA: TGTGCCAGCTCACCGGGGCTAGCGAAAGATACG.

This clone was detected many times. Read sequence stops 3 residues before the CDR3 end, and the germline J gene provides the missing end. This sequence joins TRBV28 and TRBJ1-5; D is possibly TRBD1 (6 bases). The CDR3 contains 14 residues. Between the trimmed V and J ends, which lost 3 bases and 5 bases, there was a span of 11 bases. Germline V gene sequence: CDR1 MDHEN, CDR2 SYDVKM. The CDR3 reads CASSLVRGYQPQHF. The part of the CDR3 DNA that was read is TGTGCCAGCAGTTTGGTAAGGGGGTATCAGCCC.

There are many counts of this clone. CDR3 in amino acids: CASSLGTGGAYEQYF. Partial CDR3 DNA: TGTGCCAGCAGCCTAGGGACAGGGGGCGCCTACGAG. The rearrangement uses TRBV11-3 and TRBJ2-7; 12 nucleotides agree with TRBD1. Sequencing ends 3 residues short of the CDR3 end; the germline J gene provides the rest. The CDR3 loop spans 15 amino acids. The germline CDR1 and CDR2 sequences are SGHNT and YENEEA. The trim removed 5 bases at V and 2 bases at J, leaving 4 bases unmatched. The entire variable domain, with the rest obtained from reference TRBV11-3 and TRBJ2-7, is as follows: EAGVVQSPRYKIIEKKQPVAFWCNPISGHNTLYWYLQNLGQGPELLIRYENEEAVDDSQLPKDRFSAERLKGVDSTLKIQPAELGDSAVYLCASSLGTGGAYEQYFGPGTRLTVT.

Many counts were recorded for this clone. The DNA ends 3 residues before the CDR3 does, and the rest of the CDR3 is filled in from the germline J gene. The chain employs TRBV12-3 or TRBV12-4 and TRBJ2-1; weak D call: TRBD2 (6 bases). The CDR3 loop spans 16 amino acids. The V and J ends lost 3 bases and 4 bases respectively, with 16 bases between them. The CDR3 sequence: CASSFYASSVYNEQFF. Incomplete CDR3 DNA: TGTGCCAGCAGTTTTTATGCGTCTAGCGTATACAATGAG.

This clone was recorded many times. The read terminates 3 residues ahead of where the CDR3 ends, so the germline J gene completes it. The genes are TRBV11-2 and TRBJ2-7, with a possible D match to TRBD2 (6 bases). CDR1 and CDR2 from the germline V gene are SGHAT and FQNNGV. CDR3 length: 13 residues. The V end was cut by 6 bases, the J end by 0 bases, with 9 bases between. The CDR3 here is CASSGDFSYEQYF. The sequenced part of the CDR3 DNA is TGTGCCAGCAGTGGGGACTTCTCCTACGAG. The full variable domain, rest sourced from reference TRBV11-2 and TRBJ2-7, is EAGVAQSPRYKIIEKRQSVAFWCNPISGHATLYWYQQILGQGPKLLIQFQNNGVVDDSQLPKDRFSAERLKGVDSTLKIQPAKLEDSAVYLCASSGDFSYEQYFGPGTRLTVT.

This clone came up a few times. Read coverage stops 3 residues before the CDR3 terminus; the germline J gene supplies the remainder. The gene calls are TRBV7-6 and TRBJ2-7; perhaps TRBD1 as D (5 bases). The germline V gene has CDR1 SGHVS and CDR2 FNYEAQ. The CDR3 consists of 14 residues. The V and J ends lost 1 base and 2 bases respectively, with 9 bases between them. CDR3: CASSLESRAYEQYF. Partial CDR3 DNA: TGTGCCAGCAGCTTAGAGTCCAGGGCCTACGAG.